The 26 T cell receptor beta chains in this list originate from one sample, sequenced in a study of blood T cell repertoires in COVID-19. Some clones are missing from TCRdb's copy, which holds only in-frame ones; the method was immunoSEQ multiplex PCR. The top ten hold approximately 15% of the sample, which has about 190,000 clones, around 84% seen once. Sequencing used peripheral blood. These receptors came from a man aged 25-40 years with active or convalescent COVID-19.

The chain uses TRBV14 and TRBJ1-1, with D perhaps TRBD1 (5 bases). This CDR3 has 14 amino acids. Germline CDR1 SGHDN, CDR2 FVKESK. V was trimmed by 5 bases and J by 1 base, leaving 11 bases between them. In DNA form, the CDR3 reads TGTGCCAGCAGCTGGGGGACTGGGAACACTGAAGCTTTCTTT. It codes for CASSWGTGNTEAFF.

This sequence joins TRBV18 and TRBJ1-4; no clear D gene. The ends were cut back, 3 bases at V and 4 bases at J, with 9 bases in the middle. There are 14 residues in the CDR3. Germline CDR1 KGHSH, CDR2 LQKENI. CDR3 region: CASSPGGLNEKLFF. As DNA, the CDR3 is TGTGCCAGCTCACCGGGAGGTCTTAATGAAAAACTGTTTTTT. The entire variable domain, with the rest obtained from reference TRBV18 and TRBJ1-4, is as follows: NAGVMQNPRHLVRRRGQEARLRCSPMKGHSHVYWYRQLPEEGLKFMVYLQKENIIDESGMPKERFSAEFPKEGPSILRIQQVVRGDSAAYFCASSPGGLNEKLFFGSGTQLSVL.

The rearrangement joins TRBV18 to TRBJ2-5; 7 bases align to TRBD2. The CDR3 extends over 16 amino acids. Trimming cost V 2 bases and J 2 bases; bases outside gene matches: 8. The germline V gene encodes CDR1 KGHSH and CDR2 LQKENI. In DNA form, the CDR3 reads TGTGCCAGCTCACCATCGGGACTACAATTACAAGAGACCCAGTACTTC. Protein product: CASSPSGLQLQETQYF.

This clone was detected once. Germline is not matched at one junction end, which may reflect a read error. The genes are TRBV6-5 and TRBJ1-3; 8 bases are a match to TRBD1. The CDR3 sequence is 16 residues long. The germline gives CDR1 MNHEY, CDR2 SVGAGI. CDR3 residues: CASSYSGQASRNTIYF. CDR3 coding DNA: TGTGCCAGCAGCTACTCGGGACAGGCTTCACGAAACACCATATATTTT.

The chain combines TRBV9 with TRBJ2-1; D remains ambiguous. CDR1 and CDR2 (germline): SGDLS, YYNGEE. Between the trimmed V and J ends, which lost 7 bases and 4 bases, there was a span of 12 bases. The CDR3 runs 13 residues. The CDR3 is CASATEPYNEQFF. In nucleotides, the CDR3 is TGTGCCAGCGCAACGGAGCCTTACAATGAGCAGTTCTTC.

The CDR3 DNA reads as TGTGCCAGCAGCCCCCGGTTCTACAGGGTCGAGAATGAGCAGTTCTTC. Translating it yields CASSPRFYRVENEQFF. The J gene is TRBJ2-1, the V gene TRBV7-9; D is perhaps TRBD1 (6 bases). Germline CDR1 reads SEHNR; CDR2 reads FQNEAQ (reference sequence). The CDR3 is made up of 16 amino acids. V was trimmed by 5 bases and J by 7 bases, leaving 21 bases between them.

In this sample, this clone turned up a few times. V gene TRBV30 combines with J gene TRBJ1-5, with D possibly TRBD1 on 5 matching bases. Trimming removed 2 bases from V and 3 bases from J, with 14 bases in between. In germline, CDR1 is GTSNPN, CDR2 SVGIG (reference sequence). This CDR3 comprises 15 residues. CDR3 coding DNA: TGTGCCTGGAGTCGGGGGGGAGGCCTCAATCAGCCCCAGCATTTT. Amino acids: CAWSRGGGLNQPQHF.

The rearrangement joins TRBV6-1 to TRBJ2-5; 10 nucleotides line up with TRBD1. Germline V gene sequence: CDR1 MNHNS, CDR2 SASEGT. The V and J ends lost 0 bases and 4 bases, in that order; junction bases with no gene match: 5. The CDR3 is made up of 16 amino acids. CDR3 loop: CASSEAAGTGAETQYF. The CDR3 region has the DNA TGTGCCAGCAGTGAAGCCGCCGGGACAGGGGCAGAGACCCAGTACTTC.

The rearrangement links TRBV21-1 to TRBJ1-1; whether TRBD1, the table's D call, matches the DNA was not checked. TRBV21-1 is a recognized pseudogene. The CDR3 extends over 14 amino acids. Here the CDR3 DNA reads TGTGCCAGCAGCAAAGGACAGGAGAACACTGAAGCTTTCTTT. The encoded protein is CASSKGQENTEAFF.

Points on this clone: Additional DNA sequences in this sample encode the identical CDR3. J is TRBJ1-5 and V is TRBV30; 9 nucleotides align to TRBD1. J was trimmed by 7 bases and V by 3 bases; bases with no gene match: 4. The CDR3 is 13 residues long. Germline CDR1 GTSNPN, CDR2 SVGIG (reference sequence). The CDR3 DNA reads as TGTGCCTGGAGGGGACAGGGTGACCAGCCCCAGCATTTT. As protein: CAWRGQGDQPQHF. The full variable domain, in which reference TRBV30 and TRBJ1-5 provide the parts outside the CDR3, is SQTIHQWPATLVQPVGSPLSLECTVEGTSNPNLYWYRQAAGRGLQLLFYSVGIGQISSEVPQNLSASRPQDRQFILSSKKLLLSDSGFYLCAWRGQGDQPQHFGDGTRLSIL.

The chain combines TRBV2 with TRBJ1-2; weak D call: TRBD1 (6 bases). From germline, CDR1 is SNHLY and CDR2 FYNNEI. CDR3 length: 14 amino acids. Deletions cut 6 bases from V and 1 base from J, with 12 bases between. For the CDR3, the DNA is TGTGCCAGCAGGGGGGCAGGGGTTAACTATGGCTACACCTTC. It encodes CASRGAGVNYGYTF.

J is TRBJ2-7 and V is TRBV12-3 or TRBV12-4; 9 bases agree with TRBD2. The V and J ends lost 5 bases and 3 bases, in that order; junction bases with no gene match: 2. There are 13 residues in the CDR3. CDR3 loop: CASSEREDYEQYF. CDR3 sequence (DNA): TGTGCCAGCAGTGAGCGGGAGGACTACGAGCAGTACTTC.

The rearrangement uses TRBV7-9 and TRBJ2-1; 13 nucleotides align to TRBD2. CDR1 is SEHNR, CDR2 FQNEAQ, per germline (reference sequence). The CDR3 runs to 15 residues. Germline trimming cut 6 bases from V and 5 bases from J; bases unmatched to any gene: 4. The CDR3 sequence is CASRGTSGRDNEQFF. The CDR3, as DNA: TGTGCCAGCAGGGGAACTAGCGGGAGGGACAATGAGCAGTTCTTC.

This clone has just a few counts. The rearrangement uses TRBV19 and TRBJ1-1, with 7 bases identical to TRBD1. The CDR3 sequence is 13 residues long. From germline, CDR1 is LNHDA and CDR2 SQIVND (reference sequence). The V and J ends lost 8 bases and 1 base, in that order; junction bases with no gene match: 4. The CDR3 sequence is CASDNRGNTEAFF. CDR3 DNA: TGTGCCAGTGATAACAGGGGGAACACTGAAGCTTTCTTT.

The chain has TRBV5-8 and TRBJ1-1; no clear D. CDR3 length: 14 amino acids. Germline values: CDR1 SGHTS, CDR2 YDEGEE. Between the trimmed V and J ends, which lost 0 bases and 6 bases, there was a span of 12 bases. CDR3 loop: CASSLGAGVAEAFF. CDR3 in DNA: TGTGCCAGCAGCTTGGGGGCCGGGGTCGCTGAAGCTTTCTTT.

DNA for the CDR3: TGTGCCAGCAGCCGAGGGACAGTCCAAGAGACCCAGTACTTC. It translates to CASSRGTVQETQYF. V and J are TRBV28 and TRBJ2-5, with 7 bases fitting TRBD1. J was trimmed by 1 base and V by 6 bases; bases with no gene match: 5. Germline CDR1 reads MDHEN; CDR2 reads SYDVKM. The CDR3 runs 14 residues. The variable domain in full, completed from reference TRBV28 and TRBJ2-5, reads DVKVTQSSRYLVKRTGEKVFLECVQDMDHENMFWYRQDPGLGLRLIYFSYDVKMKEKGDIPEGYSVSREKKERFSLILESASTNQTSMYLCASSRGTVQETQYFGPGTRLLVL.

The CDR3 region is CASSLGTGFSGANVLTF. The CDR3, as DNA: TGTGCCAGCAGCTTGGGGACAGGGTTCTCTGGGGCCAACGTCCTGACTTTC. The rearrangement joins TRBV5-6 to TRBJ2-6, with 8 bases matching TRBD1. Losses at the gene ends were 0 bases for V and 0 bases for J; bases not matched to a gene: 2. This CDR3 contains 17 residues. Germline lookup yields CDR1 SGHDT and CDR2 YYEEEE.

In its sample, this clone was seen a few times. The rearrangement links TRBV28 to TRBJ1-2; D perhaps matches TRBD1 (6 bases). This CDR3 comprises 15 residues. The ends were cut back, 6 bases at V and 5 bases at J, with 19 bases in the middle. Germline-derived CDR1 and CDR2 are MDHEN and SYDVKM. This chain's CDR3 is CASSDLPQGWYGYTF. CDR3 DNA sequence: TGTGCCAGCAGCGACCTCCCGCAGGGGTGGTATGGCTACACCTTC.

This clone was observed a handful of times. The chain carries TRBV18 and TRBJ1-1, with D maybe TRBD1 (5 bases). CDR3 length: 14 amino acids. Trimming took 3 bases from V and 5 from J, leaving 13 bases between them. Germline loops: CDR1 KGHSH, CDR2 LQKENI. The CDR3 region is CASSPTQGSTEAFF. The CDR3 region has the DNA TGTGCCAGCTCACCGACTCAGGGTTCGACTGAAGCTTTCTTT.

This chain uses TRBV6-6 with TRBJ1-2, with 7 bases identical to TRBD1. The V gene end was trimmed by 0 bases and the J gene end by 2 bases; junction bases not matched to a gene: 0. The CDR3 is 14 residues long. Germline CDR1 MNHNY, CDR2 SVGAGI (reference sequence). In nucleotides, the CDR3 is TGTGCCAGCAGTTACTCGGGACAGAACTATGGCTACACCTTC. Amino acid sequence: CASSYSGQNYGYTF.

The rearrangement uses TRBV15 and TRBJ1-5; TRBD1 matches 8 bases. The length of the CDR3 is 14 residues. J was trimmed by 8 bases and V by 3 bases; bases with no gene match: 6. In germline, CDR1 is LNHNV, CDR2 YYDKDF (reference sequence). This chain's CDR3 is CATSRGQELKPQHF. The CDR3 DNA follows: TGTGCCACCAGCAGGGGACAGGAACTTAAGCCCCAGCATTTT.

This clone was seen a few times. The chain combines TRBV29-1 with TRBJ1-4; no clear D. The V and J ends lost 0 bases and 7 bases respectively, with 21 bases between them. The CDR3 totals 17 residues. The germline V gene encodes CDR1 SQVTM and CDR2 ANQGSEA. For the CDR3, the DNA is TGCAGCGTTGAAGATGGGGAGTTCCCCGGGATCGGTGAAAAACTGTTTTTT. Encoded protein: CSVEDGEFPGIGEKLFF.

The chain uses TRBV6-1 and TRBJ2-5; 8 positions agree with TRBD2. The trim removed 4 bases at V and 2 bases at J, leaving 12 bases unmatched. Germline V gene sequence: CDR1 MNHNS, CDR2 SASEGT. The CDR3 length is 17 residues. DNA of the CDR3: TGTGCCAGCAGTGCCAAATCGTGGACTAGCAGACAAGAGACCCAGTACTTC. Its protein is CASSAKSWTSRQETQYF.

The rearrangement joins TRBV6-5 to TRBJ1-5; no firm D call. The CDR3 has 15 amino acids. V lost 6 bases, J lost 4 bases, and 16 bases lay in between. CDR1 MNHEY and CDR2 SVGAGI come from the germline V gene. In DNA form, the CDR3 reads TGTGCCAGCAGCCCCACGGACGGGATGAATCAGCCCCAGCATTTT. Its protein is CASSPTDGMNQPQHF.

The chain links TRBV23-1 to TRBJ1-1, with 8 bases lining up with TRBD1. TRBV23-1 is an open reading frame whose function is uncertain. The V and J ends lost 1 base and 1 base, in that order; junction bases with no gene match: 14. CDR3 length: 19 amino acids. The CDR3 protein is CASSQYIRDRHIKNTEAFF. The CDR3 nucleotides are TGCGCCAGCAGTCAATATATAAGGGACAGGCATATCAAGAACACTGAAGCTTTCTTT.

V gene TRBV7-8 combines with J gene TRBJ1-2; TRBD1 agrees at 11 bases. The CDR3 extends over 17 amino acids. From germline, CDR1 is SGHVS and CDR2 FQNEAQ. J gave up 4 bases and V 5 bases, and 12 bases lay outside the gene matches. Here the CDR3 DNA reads TGTGCCAGCAGCCAGAATGCCGGGACAGGGGGGCTCTATGGCTACACCTTC. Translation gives CASSQNAGTGGLYGYTF.